A single T cell receptor (beta chain) is shown here with its context. The data were obtained in a study of blood T cell repertoires in COVID-19. For the study at large: Collection of acute and convalescent COVID-19 samples took place in the United States, Italy and Spain. Nucleic acid was either cDNA or gDNA, and it came from T cells, B-cell-depleted T cells, or PBMCs.

Germline lookup yields CDR1 KGHSH and CDR2 LQKENI. CDR3 length equals 15 residues. V shed 3 bases, J shed 6 bases, and the junction held 4 bases outside the gene matches. Seattle's enrolled individuals joined amid active infection and were then monitored longitudinally. Profiling relied on immunoSEQ multiplex PCR, and the TCRdb table lists in-frame clones only, not all of them. The table lists about 240,000 clones, approximately 85% of them singletons. The V call is TRBV18, the J call TRBJ2-1; 11 bases are shared with TRBD2. Sequencing was carried out using peripheral blood. This TCR was sampled from a woman of 80 years or more with COVID-19, enrolled during active disease. The DNA of the CDR3 is TGTGCCAGCTCACCGCAGACTAGCGGGACCAATGAGCAGTTCTTC. This codes for CASSPQTSGTNEQFF.